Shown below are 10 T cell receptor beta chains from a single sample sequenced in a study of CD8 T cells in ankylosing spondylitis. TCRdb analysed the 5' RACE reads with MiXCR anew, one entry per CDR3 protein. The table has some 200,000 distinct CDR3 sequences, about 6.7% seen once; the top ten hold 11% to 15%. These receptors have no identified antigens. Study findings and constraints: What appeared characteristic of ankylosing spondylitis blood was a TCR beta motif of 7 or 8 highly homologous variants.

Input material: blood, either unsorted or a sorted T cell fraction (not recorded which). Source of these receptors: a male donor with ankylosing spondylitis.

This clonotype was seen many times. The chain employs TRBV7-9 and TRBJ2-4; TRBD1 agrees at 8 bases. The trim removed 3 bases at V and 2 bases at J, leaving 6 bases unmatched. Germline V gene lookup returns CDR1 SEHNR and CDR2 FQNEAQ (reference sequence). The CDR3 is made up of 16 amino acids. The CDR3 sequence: CASSFGTGDSKNIQYF. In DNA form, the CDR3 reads TGTGCCAGCAGCTTCGGGACAGGCGATTCCAAAAACATTCAGTACTTC. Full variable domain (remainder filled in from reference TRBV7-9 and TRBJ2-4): DTGVSQNPRHKITKRGQNVTFRCDPISEHNRLYWYRQTLGQGPEFLTYFQNEAQLEKSRLLSDRFSAERPKGSFSTLEIQRTEQGDSAMYLCASSFGTGDSKNIQYFGAGTRLSVL.

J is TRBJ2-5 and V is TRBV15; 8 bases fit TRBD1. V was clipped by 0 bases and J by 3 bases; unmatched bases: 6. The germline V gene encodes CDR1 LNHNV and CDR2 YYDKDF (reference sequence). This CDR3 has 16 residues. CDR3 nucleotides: TGTGCCACCAGCAGAGACCGCAGGGGGCGCAAAGAGACCCAGTACTTC. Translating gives CATSRDRRGRKETQYF. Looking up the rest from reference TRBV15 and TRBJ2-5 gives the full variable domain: DAMVIQNPRYQVTQFGKPVTLSCSQTLNHNVMYWYQQKSSQAPKLLFHYYDKDFNNEADTPDNFQSRRPNTSFCFLDIRSPGLGDTAMYLCATSRDRRGRKETQYFGPGTRLLVL.

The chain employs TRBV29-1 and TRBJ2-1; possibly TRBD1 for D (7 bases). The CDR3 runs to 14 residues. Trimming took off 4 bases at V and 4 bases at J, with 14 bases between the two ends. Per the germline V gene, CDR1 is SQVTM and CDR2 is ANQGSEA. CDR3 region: CSVAGGLEYNEQFF. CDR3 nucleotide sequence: TGCAGCGTTGCAGGGGGGCTAGAGTACAATGAGCAGTTCTTC.

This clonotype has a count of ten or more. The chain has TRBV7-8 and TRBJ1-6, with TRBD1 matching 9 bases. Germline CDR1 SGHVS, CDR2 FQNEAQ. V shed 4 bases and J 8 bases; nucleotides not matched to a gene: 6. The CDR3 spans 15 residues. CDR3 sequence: CASSSNRGQYSPLHF. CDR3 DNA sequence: TGTGCCAGCAGCTCAAACAGGGGGCAATATTCACCCCTCCACTTT.

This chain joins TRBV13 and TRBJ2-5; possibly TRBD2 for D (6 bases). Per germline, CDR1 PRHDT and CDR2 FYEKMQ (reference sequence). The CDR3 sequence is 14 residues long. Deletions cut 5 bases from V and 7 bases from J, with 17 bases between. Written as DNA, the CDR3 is TGTGCCAGCAGCCGGACAAAACGGGAGACGACCCAGTACTTC. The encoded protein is CASSRTKRETTQYF. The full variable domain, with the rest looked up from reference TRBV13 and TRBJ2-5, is AAGVIQSPRHLIKEKRETATLKCYPIPRHDTVYWYQQGPGQDPQFLISFYEKMQSDKGSIPDRFSAQQFSDYHSELNMSSLELGDSALYFCASSRTKRETTQYFGPGTRLLVL.

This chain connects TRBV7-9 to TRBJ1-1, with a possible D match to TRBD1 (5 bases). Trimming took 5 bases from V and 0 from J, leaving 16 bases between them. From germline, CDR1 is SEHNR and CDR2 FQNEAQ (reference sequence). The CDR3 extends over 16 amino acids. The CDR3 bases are TGTGCCAGCAGCCCCGAGGGACCGCTGATGAACACTGAAGCTTTCTTT. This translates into CASSPEGPLMNTEAFF.

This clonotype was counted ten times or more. DNA for the CDR3: TGCAGTGCTTATCTAGGGACTAGCGCATTTTACTCCTACAATGAGCAGTTCTTC. This sequence encodes CSAYLGTSAFYSYNEQFF. The chain uses TRBV20-1 and TRBJ2-1; 10 bases fit TRBD2. After removal of 5 bases from V and 0 bases from J, the junction contained 13 bases not matched to a gene. Germline loops: CDR1 DFQATT, CDR2 SNEGSKA (reference sequence). This CDR3 contains 18 residues.

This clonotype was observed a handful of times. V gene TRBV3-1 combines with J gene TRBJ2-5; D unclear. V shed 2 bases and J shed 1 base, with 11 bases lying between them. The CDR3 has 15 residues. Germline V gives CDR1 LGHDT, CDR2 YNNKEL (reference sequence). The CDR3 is CASSQRRQPQETQYF. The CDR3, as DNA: TGTGCCAGCAGCCAAAGACGGCAGCCCCAAGAGACCCAGTACTTC.

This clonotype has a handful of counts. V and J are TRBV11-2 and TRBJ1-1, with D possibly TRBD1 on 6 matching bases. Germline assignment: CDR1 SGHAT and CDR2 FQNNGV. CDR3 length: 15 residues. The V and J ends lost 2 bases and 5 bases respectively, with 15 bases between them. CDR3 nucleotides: TGTGCCAGCAGCTTATCTGGGGGGGCTTGGACTGAAGCTTTCTTT. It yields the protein CASSLSGGAWTEAFF.

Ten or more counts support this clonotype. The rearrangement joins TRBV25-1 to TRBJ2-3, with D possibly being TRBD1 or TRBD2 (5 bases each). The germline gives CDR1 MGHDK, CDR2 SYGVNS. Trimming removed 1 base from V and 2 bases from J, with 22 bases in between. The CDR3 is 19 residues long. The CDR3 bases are TGTGCCAGCAGTGAATTTAAATTGGGGACCCGGCGTCCCACAGATACGCAGTATTTT. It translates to CASSEFKLGTRRPTDTQYF.